This T cell receptor (beta chain) was obtained from a study of blood T cell repertoires in COVID-19. Germline V gene lookup returns CDR1 SGHTA and CDR2 FQGNSA. The junction had 6 bases not matched to a gene; V was cut back by 3 bases and J by 5 bases. The CDR3 sequence is 15 residues long. Repertoires were generated with immunoSEQ multiplex PCR, while TCRdb's copy carries only in-frame clones and drops some. The data show over 100,000 clones, with roughly 87% seen just once and under 2.5% held by the top ten. The rearrangement uses TRBV7-2 and TRBJ2-3; TRBD2 matches at 9 bases. This sequence originates from a man aged 45-65 years with active COVID-19. The material sequenced was peripheral blood. The CDR3 reads CASSFRGGAGDTQYF. CDR3 nucleotide sequence: TGTGCCAGCAGCTTTCGCGGGGGGGCAGGAGATACGCAGTATTTT.